Each of the 17 T cell receptor beta chains below was sequenced from the same sample in a study of neurological immune-mediated disorders. TCRdb used MiXCR to reprocess the 5' RACE reads, holding one entry per CDR3 protein. The repertoire holds some 60,000 distinct CDR3 sequences, roughly 3.5% seen once, with around 2.2% in the top ten. Specimen: PBMCs. The source of these receptors is a woman in her forties or fifties with multiple sclerosis.

This clonotype was recorded many times. The chain joins TRBV5-1 to TRBJ1-1; D unclear. With 1 base removed from V and 1 base from J, the gap between germline ends came to 2 bases. The CDR3 covers 12 residues. Germline V gene data show CDR1 as SGHRS and CDR2 as YFSETQ. The CDR3 sequence: CASSLKNTEAFF. The CDR3 coding sequence is TGCGCCAGCAGCTTGAAGAACACTGAAGCTTTCTTT.

This clonotype came up a few times. J is TRBJ2-5 and V is TRBV6-2 or TRBV6-3, with D perhaps TRBD2 (6 bases). V was cut by 4 bases and J by 1 base, with 16 bases left in between. CDR1 and CDR2 (germline): MNHEY, SVGEGT. This CDR3 contains 16 residues. CDR3 coding DNA: TGTGCCAGCAGTTTAGATGGCGTAGCGGTCCAAGAGACCCAGTACTTC. Translating it yields CASSLDGVAVQETQYF.

This clonotype was picked up many times. The chain uses TRBV5-4 and TRBJ2-1, with 11 bases that match TRBD2. The CDR3 runs to 15 residues. Germline loops: CDR1 SGHNT, CDR2 YYREEE (reference sequence). Losses at the gene ends were 4 bases for V and 6 bases for J; bases not matched to a gene: 6. The CDR3 region is CASSLPSGGTNEQFF. The CDR3 region has the DNA TGTGCCAGCAGCCTCCCTAGCGGGGGGACCAATGAGCAGTTCTTC.

V is TRBV20-1 and J is TRBJ1-4; 8 nucleotides align to TRBD1. This CDR3 has 15 residues. The J segment lost 3 bases and the V segment lost 0 bases, leaving 3 bases of the junction unmatched. Germline CDR1 DFQATT, CDR2 SNEGSKA (reference sequence). CDR3 amino acids: CSARDPGQANEKLFF. The CDR3 DNA sequence: TGCAGTGCTAGAGATCCGGGACAGGCTAATGAAAAACTGTTTTTT.

This clonotype has at least ten counts. The chain combines TRBV20-1 with TRBJ2-1; 7 bases are a match to TRBD1. The V gene end was trimmed by 3 bases and the J gene end by 4 bases; junction bases not matched to a gene: 9. Germline CDR1 is DFQATT and CDR2 is SNEGSKA (reference sequence). The CDR3 extends over 15 amino acids. In nucleotides, the CDR3 is TGCAGTGCTAGCCCACCGGGACAGAGATACAATGAGCAGTTCTTC. Translation gives CSASPPGQRYNEQFF.

This clonotype was observed many times. The V call is TRBV20-1, the J call TRBJ1-3; D may be TRBD1 (5 bases). Germline lookup yields CDR1 DFQATT and CDR2 SNEGSKA (reference sequence). The CDR3 has 15 residues. Trimming stripped 3 bases from V and 2 bases from J, with 14 bases between. The CDR3 nucleotides are TGCAGTGCTAGGATTGGGCAGGGAACTGGAAACACCATATATTTT. This codes for CSARIGQGTGNTIYF.

This clonotype was recorded at least ten times. The chain joins TRBV7-2 to TRBJ2-1; a possible D gene is TRBD1 (5 bases). CDR1 is SGHTA and CDR2 is FQGNSA in the germline V gene. This CDR3 spans 15 amino acids. The V end was cut by 5 bases, the J end by 0 bases, with 11 bases between. CDR3 sequence (DNA): TGTGCCAGCAGCCCCCAGGGCATCTCCTACAATGAGCAGTTCTTC. It specifies CASSPQGISYNEQFF.

This clonotype appeared many times. The V gene is TRBV11-1, the J gene TRBJ2-2; D assignment may be TRBD1 or TRBD2 (5 bases each). Trimming shortened V by 5 bases and J by 4 bases, and 11 bases separated the two germline ends. Looked up from germline, CDR1 is SGHAT and CDR2 is FQDESV (reference sequence). This CDR3 has 14 residues. CDR3 in amino acids: CASSPGRTTGELFF. CDR3 DNA: TGTGCCAGCAGCCCGGGGCGGACCACCGGGGAGCTGTTTTTT.

This clonotype was observed many times. The rearrangement links TRBV15 to TRBJ2-7; the D gene could be TRBD1 or TRBD2 (6 bases each). The V end lost 0 bases, the J end lost 4 bases, and 19 bases lay between the germline ends. This CDR3 has 17 residues. Germline V gene lookup returns CDR1 LNHNV and CDR2 YYDKDF (reference sequence). CDR3 sequence reads: CATSRDRGRGARYEQYF. In DNA form, the CDR3 reads TGTGCCACCAGCAGAGATCGGGGTAGGGGGGCTCGGTACGAGCAGTACTTC.

This clonotype was found many times. The chain has TRBV5-1 and TRBJ1-3; 11 bases fit TRBD1. Germline CDR1 reads SGHRS; CDR2 reads YFSETQ. The V segment lost 0 bases and the J segment 2 bases; nucleotides outside the gene matches: 1. The CDR3 sequence is 16 residues long. The CDR3 reads CASSLGTGGAGNTIYF. CDR3 DNA sequence: TGCGCCAGCAGCTTGGGGACAGGGGGCGCTGGAAACACCATATATTTT.

This clonotype showed up many times. The gene calls are TRBV5-1 and TRBJ1-2, with D possibly matching TRBD1 (6 bases). Germline V gene lookup returns CDR1 SGHRS and CDR2 YFSETQ. Trimming shortened V by 4 bases and J by 7 bases, and 8 bases separated the two germline ends. The CDR3 has 11 amino acids. The CDR3 here is CASSQGSGYTF. CDR3 DNA sequence: TGCGCCAGCAGCCAGGGGTCTGGCTACACCTTC.

This clonotype was picked up many times. The chain has TRBV12-3 or TRBV12-4 and TRBJ1-1; 9 nucleotides align to TRBD1. The CDR3 has 13 amino acids. Trimming cost V 6 bases and J 11 bases; bases outside gene matches: 10. The CDR3: CASSRDRARGAFF. CDR3 nucleotides: TGTGCCAGCAGCCGGGACAGGGCCCGAGGCGCTTTCTTT.

This clonotype was observed many times. This sequence joins TRBV6-6 and TRBJ2-4; 10 bases align to TRBD1. The V segment lost 2 bases and the J segment 6 bases; nucleotides outside the gene matches: 7. From germline, CDR1 is MNHNY and CDR2 SVGAGI (reference sequence). The CDR3 loop spans 16 amino acids. The CDR3 protein is CASSYRRDRGGNIQYF. DNA of the CDR3: TGTGCCAGCAGTTACCGCCGGGACAGGGGCGGAAACATTCAGTACTTC.

At least ten counts were recorded for this clonotype. J is TRBJ2-2 and V is TRBV6-2 or TRBV6-3; weak D call: TRBD2 (6 bases). CDR3 length: 15 residues. V lost 4 bases and J 3 bases, leaving 12 bases between the germline ends. Germline CDR1 MNHEY, CDR2 SVGEGT. The CDR3 protein is CASSWGEVDTGELFF. The CDR3 coding sequence is TGTGCCAGCAGTTGGGGGGAGGTCGACACCGGGGAGCTGTTTTTT.

Ten or more counts support this clonotype. V and J are TRBV7-9 and TRBJ1-3; 12 bases fit TRBD1. CDR3 length equals 16 residues. The J segment lost 2 bases and the V segment lost 5 bases, leaving 4 bases of the junction unmatched. Germline V gene data show CDR1 as SEHNR and CDR2 as FQNEAQ (reference sequence). CDR3 bases: TGTGCCAGCAGCCAGGGACAGGGGGCTGCTGGAAACACCATATATTTT. Translating it yields CASSQGQGAAGNTIYF.

This clonotype came up many times. This chain connects TRBV5-1 to TRBJ1-1, with D tentatively TRBD1 (5 bases). The CDR3 has 14 residues. Trimming shortened V by 1 base and J by 5 bases, and 12 bases separated the two germline ends. From germline, CDR1 is SGHRS and CDR2 YFSETQ. The CDR3: CASSLPAGRTEAFF. The CDR3 DNA reads TGCGCCAGCAGCTTGCCGGCAGGGCGGACTGAAGCTTTCTTT.

This clonotype was seen repeatedly, ten times or more. The rearrangement joins TRBV6-6 to TRBJ2-1, with 8 bases identical to TRBD2. This CDR3 contains 15 residues. Germline V CDR1 and CDR2: MNHNY, SVGAGI (reference sequence). Germline trimming cut 8 bases from V and 8 bases from J; bases unmatched to any gene: 14. CDR3 bases: TGTGCCAGCCTTCCCGGGACTAGTATAATCGATGAGCAGTTCTTC. It translates to CASLPGTSIIDEQFF.